This paragraph reports one T cell receptor beta chain. Per the germline V gene, CDR1 is SGHRS and CDR2 is YFSETQ. Trimming cost V 4 bases and J 7 bases; bases outside gene matches: 7. The CDR3 covers 15 residues. This record comes from a study of memory CD4+ T cells and cytomegalovirus serostatus. Assay used: immunoSEQ multiplex PCR; TCRdb lists only in-frame clones, some missing. The repertoire holds 84,000 or so clones, more than 70% seen once, with less than 0.85% in the top ten. Single viable CD3+CD4+CD8-CD45RO+ cells were sorted as the memory CD4+ T cells. What was sequenced was memory CD4+ T cells from blood. V gene TRBV5-1 combines with J gene TRBJ1-6; 8 bases fit TRBD1. This receptor was identified in an adult in good health and CMV-seronegative. The CDR3 region has the DNA TGCGCCAGCAGCCCAGGGTCAGGGGGCAATTCACCCCTCCACTTT. It encodes CASSPGSGGNSPLHF.